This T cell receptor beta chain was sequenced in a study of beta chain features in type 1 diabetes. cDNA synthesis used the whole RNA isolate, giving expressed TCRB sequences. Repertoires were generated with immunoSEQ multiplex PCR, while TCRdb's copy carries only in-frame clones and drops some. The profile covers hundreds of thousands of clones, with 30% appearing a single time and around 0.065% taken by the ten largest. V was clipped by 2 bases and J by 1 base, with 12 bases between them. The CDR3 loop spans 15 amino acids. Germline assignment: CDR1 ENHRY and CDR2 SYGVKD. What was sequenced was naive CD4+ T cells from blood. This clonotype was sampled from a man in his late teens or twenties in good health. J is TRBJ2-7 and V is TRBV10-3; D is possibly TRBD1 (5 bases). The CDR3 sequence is CAISEIAGNSYEQYF. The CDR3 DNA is TGTGCCATCAGTGAGATAGCAGGGAATTCCTACGAGCAGTACTTC.